What follows describes a single T cell receptor beta chain. Germline CDR1 is SNHLY and CDR2 is FYNNEI. The CDR3 runs 14 residues. Trimming removed 7 bases from V and 1 base from J; junction bases left unmatched: 4. This record comes from a study of blood T cell repertoires in COVID-19. Study as a whole: The samples span acute and convalescent COVID-19 from the United States, Italy and Spain.

The repertoire was sequenced with immunoSEQ multiplex PCR; TCRdb's copy has only in-frame clones and lacks some. The sample holds 240,000 or so clones; approximately 88% are singletons and the top ten take just under 0.8%. The TCR originated in a woman aged 25 to 39 with acute or convalescent COVID-19. Sequencing was done on a sample of peripheral blood. The gene calls are TRBV2 and TRBJ1-1, with 9 bases fitting TRBD1. The CDR3 spells CASKDRGPNTEAFF. CDR3 nucleotides: TGTGCCAGCAAGGACAGGGGACCGAACACTGAAGCTTTCTTT.